This T cell receptor beta chain was sequenced for a study of blood T cell repertoires in COVID-19. Study-wide background: The samples span acute and convalescent COVID-19 from the United States, Italy and Spain. T cells, B-cell-depleted T cells, or PBMCs provided the cDNA or gDNA that served as material.

In the original analysis: Amplification of reference gene primers provided the estimated nucleated cell counts. The protocol was immunoSEQ multiplex PCR, while the TCRdb copy is restricted to in-frame clones and leaves out a portion. V, J and clone size derive from that table, while D and trimming were established from the DNA sequence. The sample lists about 170,000 clones; roughly 86% were seen once. Details on this clone: Other DNA variants within this sample encode the same CDR3.

V was trimmed by 2 bases and J by 0 bases, leaving 5 bases between them. Germline CDR1 reads MDHEN; CDR2 reads SYDVKM. This CDR3 is built from 15 residues. The sequence came from a man between 45 and 60 years old with active or convalescent COVID-19. What was sequenced was peripheral blood. V and J are TRBV28 and TRBJ1-6; D call uncertain. CDR3 in amino acids: CASSLPSSYNSPLHF. The CDR3 coding sequence is TGTGCCAGCAGTTTACCGAGCTCCTATAATTCACCCCTCCACTTT.